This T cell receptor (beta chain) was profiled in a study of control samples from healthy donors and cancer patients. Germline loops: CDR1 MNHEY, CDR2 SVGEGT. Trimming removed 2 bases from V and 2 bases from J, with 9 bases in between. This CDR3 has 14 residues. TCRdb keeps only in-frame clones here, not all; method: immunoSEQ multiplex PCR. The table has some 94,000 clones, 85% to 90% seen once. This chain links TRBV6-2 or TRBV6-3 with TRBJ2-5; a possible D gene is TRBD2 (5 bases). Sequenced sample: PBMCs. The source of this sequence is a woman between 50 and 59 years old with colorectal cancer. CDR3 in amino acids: CASSYNGGQETQYF. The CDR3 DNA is TGTGCCAGCAGTTACAACGGCGGGCAAGAGACCCAGTACTTC.